The T cell receptor beta chain under discussion was sequenced for a study of Graves' ophthalmopathy and Graves' hyperthyroidism. As regards this clonotype: The antigen remains undetermined.

Germline V CDR1 and CDR2: MNHEY, SVGEGT. The CDR3 covers 16 residues. Unmatched junction bases numbered 11, after V lost 6 bases and J lost 6 bases. Amplification targeted the TCR beta CDR3 regions, with RNA transcripts as the source material. First-round RT-PCR relied on HTBI primers, and a second-round multiplex PCR came next. TCRdb reanalysed the multiplex PCR reads using MiXCR and keeps one entry per CDR3 protein. The top ten hold approximately 6.5% of the sample, which has hundreds of thousands of distinct CDR3 sequences, 20% to 25% seen once. Study results and caveats: The 13-signature model separated ophthalmopathy from stable hyperthyroidism at over 85% sensitivity and roughly 81% specificity.

The rearrangement joins TRBV6-2 or TRBV6-3 to TRBJ2-2, with 9 bases matching TRBD1. The TCR comes from a woman aged 18 to 35 with stable Graves' hyperthyroidism. Some clones in this sample may be carry-over from other donors' samples. The sample was peripheral blood. The CDR3 reads CASSQTGGRFAGELFF. In DNA form, the CDR3 reads TGTGCCAGCAGCCAAACAGGGGGCCGATTCGCCGGGGAGCTGTTTTTT.